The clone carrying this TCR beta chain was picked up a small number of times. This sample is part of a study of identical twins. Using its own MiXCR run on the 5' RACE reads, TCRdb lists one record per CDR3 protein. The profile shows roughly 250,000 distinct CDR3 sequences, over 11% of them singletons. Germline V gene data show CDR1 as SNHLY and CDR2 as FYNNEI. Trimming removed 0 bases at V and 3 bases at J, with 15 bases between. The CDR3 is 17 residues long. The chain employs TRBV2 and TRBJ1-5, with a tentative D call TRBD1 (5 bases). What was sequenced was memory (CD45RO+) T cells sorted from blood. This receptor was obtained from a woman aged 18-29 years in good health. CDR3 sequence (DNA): TGTGCCAGCAGTGAAGCGCTCGGATCAGGACACAATCAGCCCCAGCATTTT. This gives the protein CASSEALGSGHNQPQHF.